A selection of T cell receptor beta chains follows, all from one sample in a study of cytomegalovirus exposure and HLA in healthy donors. The protocol was immunoSEQ multiplex PCR, while the TCRdb copy is restricted to in-frame clones and leaves out a portion. The sample shows about 250,000 clones, more than 75% of them seen only once. The sample comprised PBMCs. All receptors derive from a man aged 18 to 30 in good health and CMV-seropositive. CDR3s include the opening cysteine and the closing phenylalanine or tryptophan. D genes are given only for firm matches. The size of a clone is reported for some rows only, either as once, few or many, or as a class for expanded clones.

J,D,size,V,CDR3,DNA
TRBJ2-7,NA,NA,TRBV7-2,CASSLYPGRAAYEQYF,TGTGCCAGCAGCTTATACCCTGGGCGAGCCGCCTACGAGCAGTACTTC
TRBJ1-1,NA,NA,TRBV30,CAWSVLGNTEAFF,TGTGCCTGGAGTGTCCTAGGAAACACTGAAGCTTTCTTT
TRBJ2-7,TRBD1,NA,TRBV6-1,CASSRDRMTYEQYF,TGTGCCAGCAGTCGGGACAGAATGACCTACGAGCAGTACTTC
TRBJ2-3,TRBD2,NA,TRBV5-6,CASRPLAGGNTDTQYF,TGTGCCAGCAGACCCTTAGCGGGAGGAAACACAGATACGCAGTATTTT
TRBJ2-7,NA,NA,TRBV11-1,CASSLEAGSLEQYF,TGTGCCAGCAGCTTAGAAGCAGGGAGCCTCGAGCAGTACTTC
TRBJ2-5,NA,NA,TRBV2,CASRGRSRQRTQYF,TGTGCCAGCAGGGGCAGGTCAAGACAGAGGACCCAGTACTTC
TRBJ2-7,TRBD2,NA,TRBV19,CASSISAGGYHEQYF,TGTGCCAGTAGTATCTCAGCGGGAGGGTACCACGAGCAGTACTTC
TRBJ2-3,TRBD2,NA,TRBV6-5,CASSYSTPGGVDTQYF,TGTGCCAGCAGTTACTCGACCCCGGGAGGGGTGGATACGCAGTATTTT
TRBJ2-6,NA,NA,TRBV7-9,CASSPTLSGANVLTF,TGTGCCAGCAGCCCAACGCTATCCGGGGCCAACGTCCTGACTTTC
TRBJ1-1,TRBD1,NA,TRBV5-1,CASRRQGEDTEAFF,TGCGCCAGCAGGAGACAGGGTGAGGACACTGAAGCTTTCTTT
TRBJ2-7,NA,NA,TRBV6-5,CASRGTKYEQYF,TGTGCCAGCAGAGGGACAAAGTACGAGCAGTACTTC
TRBJ1-2,NA,NA,TRBV5-4,CASSLRGVHGYTF,TGTGCCAGCAGCTTGAGGGGAGTCCATGGCTACACCTTC
TRBJ1-2,TRBD1,NA,TRBV11-2,CASSSPTGAGGYTF,TGTGCCAGCAGCTCCCCAACAGGGGCTGGCGGCTACACCTTC
TRBJ2-1,TRBD2,NA,TRBV15,CATSTSGGGYNEQFF,TGTGCCACCAGCACGAGCGGGGGTGGATACAATGAGCAGTTCTTC
TRBJ2-1,TRBD2,NA,TRBV4-1,CASSQDGLADDEQFF,TGCGCCAGCAGCCAAGACGGACTAGCGGACGATGAGCAGTTCTTC
TRBJ2-4,NA,NA,TRBV6-5,CASSGNRGRGNIQYF,TGTGCCAGCAGTGGCAATCGAGGCAGAGGAAACATTCAGTACTTC
TRBJ1-2,TRBD1,NA,TRBV6-5,CASSQGQGASGYTF,TGTGCCAGCAGCCAAGGACAGGGGGCTTCTGGCTACACCTTC
TRBJ2-3,TRBD2,NA,TRBV5-1,CASKTSATTDTQYF,TGCGCCAGCAAGACTAGCGCAACCACAGATACGCAGTATTTT
TRBJ1-1,TRBD1,NA,TRBV4-1,CASSQGDRLNTEAFF,TGCGCCAGCAGCCAAGGGGACAGGCTAAACACTGAAGCTTTCTTT
TRBJ2-7,NA,NA,TRBV5-1,CASSLIQGSGEQYF,TGCGCCAGCAGCTTGATACAGGGAAGTGGCGAGCAGTACTTC
TRBJ1-2,NA,NA,TRBV7-9,CASSLQSQGYTF,TGTGCCAGCAGCTTACAATCCCAGGGCTACACCTTC
TRBJ2-1,TRBD2,NA,TRBV2,CARGRGSYNEQFF,TGTGCCAGAGGGAGGGGCTCCTACAATGAGCAGTTCTTC
TRBJ2-7,TRBD1,NA,TRBV6-6,CASRKGQGMGEQYF,TGTGCCAGCAGGAAGGGACAGGGCATGGGCGAGCAGTACTTC
TRBJ2-7,NA,NA,TRBV5-1,CASSLLPGTQNYEQYF,TGCGCCAGCAGCTTGCTCCCCGGGACACAGAACTACGAGCAGTACTTC
TRBJ2-7,NA,NA,TRBV27,CASSRRVSSYEQYF,TGTGCCAGCAGTCGGCGTGTGAGCTCCTACGAGCAGTACTTC
TRBJ2-3,NA,NA,TRBV18,CASSTNRQETDTQYF,TGTGCCAGCTCGACCAACAGGCAGGAAACGGATACGCAGTATTTT
TRBJ2-5,NA,once,TRBV4-1,CASSRGQSPGGETQYF,TGCGCCAGCAGTCGAGGACAGTCCCCTGGGGGAGAGACCCAGTACTTC
TRBJ1-2,NA,NA,TRBV5-1,CASSGTDYGYTF,TGCGCCAGCAGTGGGACGGATTATGGCTACACCTTC
TRBJ2-1,TRBD2,NA,TRBV25-1,CASRLAGGSYNEQFF,TGTGCCAGCAGACTAGCGGGAGGTTCCTACAATGAGCAGTTCTTC
TRBJ2-7,NA,few,TRBV27,CATSYRAGEQYF,TGTGCCACCAGTTACAGGGCTGGCGAGCAGTACTTC
TRBJ2-3,NA,once,TRBV2,CASSRSTDTQYF,TGTGCCAGCAGTCGTAGCACAGATACGCAGTATTTT
TRBJ1-4,TRBD1,NA,TRBV2,CASIQPGQGDRKLFF,TGTGCCAGCATTCAACCGGGACAGGGGGATAGAAAACTGTTTTTT
TRBJ2-7,TRBD1,few,TRBV6-6,CASRQGAGEQYF,TGTGCCAGCAGACAGGGGGCTGGGGAGCAGTACTTC
TRBJ1-5,NA,NA,TRBV5-1,CASSASGGRNQPQHF,TGCGCCAGCAGCGCGTCCGGGGGACGCAATCAGCCCCAGCATTTT
TRBJ2-1,TRBD1,NA,TRBV19,CASSGGRTGANEQFF,TGTGCCAGTAGTGGGGGGAGGACAGGGGCTAATGAGCAGTTCTTC
TRBJ2-2,NA,NA,TRBV7-9,CASSLGVGANGELFF,TGTGCCAGCAGCTTAGGCGTGGGGGCGAACGGGGAGCTGTTTTTT
TRBJ2-2,TRBD1,NA,TRBV7-6,CASRQGALSGELFF,TGTGCCAGCAGACAGGGGGCTCTATCCGGGGAGCTGTTTTTT
TRBJ1-1,TRBD1,NA,TRBV28,CASESTGQMNTEAFF,TGTGCCAGCGAATCAACGGGACAGATGAACACTGAAGCTTTCTTT
TRBJ1-4,NA,once,TRBV11-2,CASSLVAGVATNEKLFF,TGTGCCAGCAGCTTAGTGGCAGGAGTTGCAACTAATGAAAAACTGTTTTTT
TRBJ2-1,TRBD2,NA,TRBV5-1,CASSRTSSSYNEQFF,TGCGCCAGCAGCCGGACTAGCAGCTCCTACAATGAGCAGTTCTTC
TRBJ2-1,NA,once,TRBV6-5,CASSYSADNEQFF,TGTGCCAGCAGTTACTCGGCGGACAATGAGCAGTTCTTC
TRBJ1-2,NA,NA,TRBV11-2,CASSGGGLYGYTF,TGTGCCAGCAGCGGCGGGGGACTCTATGGCTACACCTTC
TRBJ2-6,TRBD1,NA,TRBV27,CASSTKSWTGQTF,TGTGCCAGCAGTACCAAATCATGGACAGGGCAAACTTTC
TRBJ2-4,TRBD1,NA,TRBV2,CASWRNPRTGAYGLAKNIQYF,TGTGCCAGCTGGAGGAACCCCCGGACAGGGGCCTATGGGTTAGCCAAAAACATTCAGTACTTC
TRBJ2-1,NA,NA,TRBV2,CASSPNLDSVRFF,TGTGCCAGCAGTCCAAATCTTGACTCGGTTCGGTTCTTC
TRBJ1-4,NA,NA,TRBV11-2,CASSLEAGPSEKLFF,TGTGCCAGCAGCTTAGAGGCAGGGCCATCTGAAAAACTGTTTTTT
TRBJ2-1,NA,NA,TRBV6-6,CASTWTKNEQFF,TGTGCCAGCACCTGGACGAAGAATGAGCAGTTCTTC